The 27 T cell receptor beta chains below were found in one sample sequenced in a study of control samples from healthy donors and cancer patients. Method: immunoSEQ multiplex PCR; TCRdb's copy keeps in-frame clones and lacks some. The sample has roughly 450,000 clones; around 90% are singletons. The material sequenced was PBMCs. The receptor set was obtained from a middle-aged man with head and neck cancer.

The CDR3 DNA is TGTGCCAGCAGCTCGACAGGGTACGGCTCTGGGGCCAACGTCCTGACTTTC. Protein product: CASSSTGYGSGANVLTF. The chain is built from TRBV7-6 and TRBJ2-6, with 7 bases lining up with TRBD1. V lost 4 bases and J lost 0; bases outside the gene matches: 6. The CDR3 has 17 amino acids. Germline loops: CDR1 SGHVS, CDR2 FNYEAQ.

The DNA of the CDR3 is TGTGCCAGTGCCGGTGGGGGTTATAATTCACCCCTCCACTTT. It is translated as CASAGGGYNSPLHF. The chain couples TRBV7-9 to TRBJ1-6; tentative D call: TRBD1 (5 bases). This CDR3 region has 14 residues. Germline V gives CDR1 SEHNR, CDR2 FQNEAQ (reference sequence). V was cut by 9 bases and J by 4 bases, with 13 bases left in between.

The chain has TRBV19 and TRBJ1-1, with a possible D match to TRBD1 (6 bases). CDR3 length equals 13 residues. The germline V gene has CDR1 LNHDA and CDR2 SQIVND (reference sequence). Trimming took off 2 bases at V and 5 bases at J, with 9 bases between the two ends. The CDR3: CASSIQGRTEAFF. The CDR3 DNA follows: TGTGCCAGTAGTATACAGGGGAGGACTGAAGCTTTCTTT.

In its sample, this clone was seen a few times. This chain connects TRBV18 to TRBJ2-2, with D unresolved. The V gene's germline CDR1 is KGHSH and CDR2 LQKENI. The CDR3 is 15 residues long. V was clipped by 0 bases and J by 6 bases, with 11 bases between them. The chain's CDR3 is CASSPPTSASGELFF. The CDR3 DNA sequence: TGTGCCAGCTCACCACCGACGTCGGCCTCCGGGGAGCTGTTTTTT.

The chain has TRBV10-1 and TRBJ2-7; 7 bases match TRBD1. Germline V CDR1 and CDR2: WNHNN, SYGVQD (reference sequence). The V and J ends lost 4 bases and 2 bases, in that order; junction bases with no gene match: 5. This CDR3 has 14 amino acids. The CDR3 loop is CASSVGDSTYEQYF. Here the CDR3 DNA reads TGCGCCAGCAGTGTTGGGGACAGCACCTACGAGCAGTACTTC.

This clone was seen just once. CDR3: CASGLRDRSYEQYF. The DNA of the CDR3 is TGTGCCAGCGGCCTCCGGGACAGGTCCTACGAGCAGTACTTC. V gene TRBV11-2 combines with J gene TRBJ2-7, with TRBD1 matching 8 bases. The CDR3 spans 14 residues. Germline assignment: CDR1 SGHAT and CDR2 FQNNGV. The V gene end was trimmed by 8 bases and the J gene end by 1 base; junction bases not matched to a gene: 7.

The J gene is TRBJ1-5, the V gene TRBV27; 8 positions match TRBD1. Germline trimming cut 5 bases from V and 2 bases from J; bases unmatched to any gene: 8. The germline gives CDR1 MNHEY, CDR2 SMNVEV (reference sequence). This CDR3 has 16 amino acids. Written as DNA, the CDR3 is TGTGCCAGCAGTCCGCTCGACAGGGGTGGCAATCAGCCCCAGCATTTT. Protein product: CASSPLDRGGNQPQHF.

V gene TRBV9 combines with J gene TRBJ2-7; the match to TRBD1 covers 7 bases. The CDR3 covers 15 residues. Looked up from germline, CDR1 is SGDLS and CDR2 is YYNGEE. After removal of 2 bases from V and 4 bases from J, the junction contained 9 bases not matched to a gene. CDR3 loop: CASSVLWDSEYEQYF. In DNA form, the CDR3 reads TGTGCCAGCAGCGTCCTCTGGGACAGTGAATACGAGCAGTACTTC.

The chain has TRBV6-5 and TRBJ2-4; D is undetermined. Trimming took 5 bases from V and 0 from J, leaving 8 bases between them. The CDR3 is made up of 14 amino acids. Looked up from germline, CDR1 is MNHEY and CDR2 is SVGAGI. The CDR3 DNA sequence: TGTGCCAGCAGTACGACCGTAGCCAAAAACATTCAGTACTTC. It codes for CASSTTVAKNIQYF.

The genes are TRBV13 and TRBJ1-4; D perhaps matches TRBD1 (6 bases). Germline V gene data show CDR1 as PRHDT and CDR2 as FYEKMQ (reference sequence). CDR3 size: 13 residues. The V end lost 5 bases, the J end lost 6 bases, and 10 bases lay between the germline ends. DNA of the CDR3: TGTGCCAGCAGCAAGGACAGATATGAAAAACTGTTTTTT. Its translation: CASSKDRYEKLFF.

The V gene is TRBV19, the J gene TRBJ2-2; 9 nucleotides line up with TRBD2. J lost 1 base, V lost 1 base, and 7 bases had no gene match. The CDR3 length is 18 residues. The germline gives CDR1 LNHDA, CDR2 SQIVND (reference sequence). The CDR3: CASSIAATSGLNTGELFF. DNA for the CDR3: TGTGCCAGTAGTATAGCAGCGACTAGCGGATTGAACACCGGGGAGCTGTTTTTT.

The rearrangement uses TRBV9 and TRBJ2-7; 7 bases align to TRBD1. Unmatched junction bases numbered 2, after V lost 2 bases and J lost 6 bases. The CDR3 consists of 12 residues. Looked up from germline, CDR1 is SGDLS and CDR2 is YYNGEE. The CDR3 region is CASSVPGGEQYF. CDR3 DNA sequence: TGTGCCAGCAGCGTCCCAGGGGGCGAGCAGTACTTC.

V usage is TRBV7-2 and J usage is TRBJ2-1; TRBD2 matches 8 bases. Germline V CDR1 and CDR2: SGHTA, FQGNSA. This CDR3 spans 16 amino acids. V trimming: 7 bases; J trimming: 8 bases; junction bases outside the gene matches: 16. The CDR3 reads CASKLSTGGAVDEQFF. In nucleotides, the CDR3 is TGTGCCAGCAAGTTAAGTACCGGGGGGGCCGTCGATGAGCAGTTCTTC.

V is TRBV30 and J is TRBJ1-6; D is uncertain. The CDR3 length is 14 residues. The germline CDR1 and CDR2 sequences are GTSNPN and SVGIG (reference sequence). The DNA of the CDR3 is TGTGCTTACAATCAGCTTTCCTATAATTCACCCCTCCACTTT. It is translated as CAYNQLSYNSPLHF.

This chain links TRBV6-5 with TRBJ2-3; 9 bases map to TRBD2. There are 15 residues in the CDR3. J was trimmed by 2 bases and V by 7 bases; bases with no gene match: 7. Germline V gene lookup returns CDR1 MNHEY and CDR2 SVGAGI. CDR3 region: CASTSREGPTDTQYF. In DNA, the CDR3 is TGTGCCAGCACGTCGCGGGAGGGCCCCACAGATACGCAGTATTTT.

This chain links TRBV24-1 with TRBJ2-2; either TRBD1 or TRBD2 may fit D (5 bases each). V lost 3 bases and J 4 bases, leaving 11 bases between the germline ends. Germline V lookup: CDR1 KGHDR, CDR2 SFDVKD. The CDR3 extends over 15 amino acids. The CDR3: CATSDRGRVTGELFF. Here the CDR3 DNA reads TGTGCCACCAGTGATCGGGGCAGAGTCACCGGGGAGCTGTTTTTT.

J is TRBJ2-1 and V is TRBV10-2, with a possible D match to TRBD2 (5 bases). This CDR3 contains 16 residues. Deletions cut 6 bases from V and 0 bases from J, with 15 bases between. Looked up from germline, CDR1 is WSHSY and CDR2 is SAAADI. CDR3 DNA: TGCGCCAGCAGGAGCCTAGCTGGAAGCTCCTACAATGAGCAGTTCTTC. Encoded protein: CASRSLAGSSYNEQFF.

CDR3 in amino acids: CASTLRLVGNTIYF. CDR3 nucleotides: TGTGCCAGCACCCTGAGGCTAGTCGGAAACACCATATATTTT. The chain has TRBV28 and TRBJ1-3; no firm D call. CDR1 is MDHEN, CDR2 SYDVKM, per germline. The CDR3 is 14 amino acids. V was cut by 7 bases and J by 4 bases, with 14 bases left in between.

J is TRBJ2-4 and V is TRBV28, with D perhaps TRBD2 (5 bases). The CDR3 consists of 15 residues. V gave up 5 bases and J gave up 5 bases, with 16 bases separating them. The germline V gene has CDR1 MDHEN and CDR2 SYDVKM. CDR3 sequence reads: CASSHPSRAENIQYF. CDR3 nucleotides: TGTGCCAGCAGTCATCCCTCGAGGGCGGAAAACATTCAGTACTTC.

The V gene is TRBV18, the J gene TRBJ2-6; D may be TRBD1 (6 bases). Germline CDR1 is KGHSH and CDR2 is LQKENI. CDR3 size: 16 residues. V lost 2 bases and J lost 1, with 9 bases in between. In DNA, the CDR3 is TGTGCCAGCTCACCATCGAGGGGGTCTGGGGCCAACGTCCTGACTTTC. This codes for CASSPSRGSGANVLTF.

This rearrangement joins TRBV3-1 (or the pseudogene TRBV3-2) to TRBJ2-1; D not resolved. The CDR3 covers 11 residues. Deletions cut 3 bases from V and 10 bases from J, with 7 bases between. CDR1 and CDR2 (germline): LGHDT, YNNKEL (reference sequence). CDR3 nucleotides: TGTGCCAGCAGCCAGGGGTTGGAGCAGTTCTTC. This sequence encodes CASSQGLEQFF.

This clone was observed a single time. The chain employs TRBV7-3 and TRBJ2-2; TRBD2 matches 7 bases. The trim removed 3 bases at V and 6 bases at J, leaving 7 bases unmatched. The CDR3 runs 15 residues. Germline-derived CDR1 and CDR2 are SGHTA and FQGTGA. In nucleotides, the CDR3 is TGTGCCAGCAGCTTTCGGTCTAGCGGCGCCGGGGAGCTGTTTTTT. Encoded protein: CASSFRSSGAGELFF.

The CDR3 nucleotides are TGTGCCAGCAGCTCGGGACGGGGGAACACTGAAGCTTTCTTT. Its translation: CASSSGRGNTEAFF. The chain is built from TRBV11-3 and TRBJ1-1; a possible D gene is TRBD1 (5 bases). From germline, CDR1 is SGHNT and CDR2 YENEEA. The CDR3 has 14 residues. V dropped 4 bases and J dropped 1 base, with 10 bases sitting between them.

V gene TRBV5-1 combines with J gene TRBJ1-6; D is unclear. Trimming left V 0 bases short and J 4 bases short, with 8 bases between. This CDR3 region has 15 residues. Germline assignment: CDR1 SGHRS and CDR2 YFSETQ. This CDR3 reads CASSLGQVYNSPLHF. The CDR3 DNA reads TGCGCCAGCAGCTTGGGGCAGGTTTATAATTCACCCCTCCACTTT.

V is TRBV10-3 and J is TRBJ2-3, with 10 bases fitting TRBD2. With V trimmed by 5 bases and J by 4 bases, 9 bases remained unmatched. The CDR3 runs 16 residues. CDR1 is ENHRY, CDR2 SYGVKD, per germline. Here the CDR3 reads CAISTPPSGRADTQYF. The CDR3 DNA follows: TGTGCCATCAGTACCCCCCCTAGCGGGAGAGCAGATACGCAGTATTTT.

This clone was seen a single time. The genes are TRBV19 and TRBJ1-4, with 7 bases lining up with TRBD1. The germline CDR1 and CDR2 sequences are LNHDA and SQIVND (reference sequence). This CDR3 has 15 amino acids. V was clipped by 4 bases and J by 8 bases; unmatched bases: 10. The CDR3 DNA is TGTGCCAGTAGTACCCGGACAGGTCCCCGCGAAAAACTGTTTTTT. It encodes CASSTRTGPREKLFF.

The rearrangement joins TRBV9 to TRBJ2-2; no reliable D call. From germline, CDR1 is SGDLS and CDR2 YYNGEE. CDR3 length: 14 amino acids. Trimming stripped 8 bases from V and 3 bases from J, with 14 bases between. The CDR3 region is CASQRLIDTGELFF. The CDR3 coding sequence is TGTGCCAGTCAGCGTCTTATAGACACCGGGGAGCTGTTTTTT.